A single sample is the source of the 21 T cell receptor beta chains below, sequenced in a study of T cell responses to AZD1222 COVID-19 vaccine. Some clones are missing from TCRdb's copy, which holds only in-frame ones; the method was immunoSEQ multiplex PCR. Of about 180,000 clones in the sample, around 90% are singletons; the top ten hold roughly a quarter. The sample consisted of peripheral blood, taken 28 days after the second AZD1222 dose. Receptors originate from an adult who received the AZD1222 COVID-19 vaccine.

The chain has TRBV28 and TRBJ1-5; no clear D. Germline CDR1 and CDR2: MDHEN and SYDVKM. V was clipped by 6 bases and J by 0 bases, with 12 bases between them. There are 15 residues in the CDR3. CDR3 loop: CASSLSGSSNQPQHF. The DNA of the CDR3 is TGTGCCAGCAGCCTCTCCGGCTCTAGCAATCAGCCCCAGCATTTT. The entire variable domain, with the rest obtained from reference TRBV28 and TRBJ1-5, is as follows: DVKVTQSSRYLVKRTGEKVFLECVQDMDHENMFWYRQDPGLGLRLIYFSYDVKMKEKGDIPEGYSVSREKKERFSLILESASTNQTSMYLCASSLSGSSNQPQHFGDGTRLSIL.

This rearrangement joins TRBV7-3 to TRBJ2-1; unclear D gene. Germline lookup yields CDR1 SGHTA and CDR2 FQGTGA. The CDR3 loop spans 15 amino acids. The germline V and J ends were trimmed by 5 bases and 0 bases, with 11 bases remaining between them. CDR3 in amino acids: CASSPTPSSYNEQFF. In DNA form, the CDR3 reads TGTGCCAGCAGCCCGACACCCAGCTCCTACAATGAGCAGTTCTTC.

The chain combines TRBV5-4 with TRBJ2-2; TRBD2 matches 7 bases. The J segment lost 0 bases and the V segment lost 0 bases, leaving 5 bases of the junction unmatched. Germline lookup yields CDR1 SGHNT and CDR2 YYREEE (reference sequence). This CDR3 comprises 17 residues. Written as DNA, the CDR3 is TGTGCCAGCAGCTTGGTTTTAGCGGGTGCGAACACCGGGGAGCTGTTTTTT. This sequence encodes CASSLVLAGANTGELFF.

The chain carries TRBV23-1 and TRBJ1-5, with a weak D call TRBD1 (6 bases). TRBV23-1 is an ORF, with its function uncertain. The CDR3 sequence is 17 residues long. The ends were cut back, 6 bases at V and 3 bases at J, with 21 bases in the middle. As DNA, the CDR3 is TGCGCCAGCAGGCCGGGACGTCGGGGGGCTTCCAATCAGCCCCAGCATTTT. Protein product: CASRPGRRGASNQPQHF.

The chain uses TRBV9 and TRBJ2-2, with unresolved D. This CDR3 spans 15 amino acids. CDR1 SGDLS and CDR2 YYNGEE come from the germline V gene. V shed 1 base and J shed 2 bases, with 9 bases lying between them. CDR3 coding DNA: TGTGCCAGCAGCGTAATAGCAGATAACACCGGGGAGCTGTTTTTT. Its protein is CASSVIADNTGELFF.

In its sample, this clone was seen a few times. The chain is built from TRBV7-2 and TRBJ2-1, with 9 positions matching TRBD1. CDR3 size: 15 residues. From germline, CDR1 is SGHTA and CDR2 FQGNSA. With 3 bases clipped from V and 2 bases from J, the junction kept 2 bases outside the gene matches. The DNA of the CDR3 is TGTGCCAGCAGCTTCGACAGGGGGGCCTACAATGAGCAGTTCTTC. Protein product: CASSFDRGAYNEQFF.

The rearrangement uses TRBV4-1 and TRBJ2-7; TRBD1 aligns across 8 bases. Trimming cost V 6 bases and J 3 bases; bases outside gene matches: 10. The germline CDR1 and CDR2 sequences are MGHRA and YSYEKL. The CDR3 sequence is 15 residues long. The CDR3 nucleotides are TGCGCCAGCAGTCTTGTAGGACAGGGCCTCTACGAGCAGTACTTC. Its protein is CASSLVGQGLYEQYF.

The CDR3 is CASSLRGKGPPLHF. The CDR3 coding sequence is TGTGCCAGCAGTTTAAGGGGGAAAGGTCCACCCCTCCACTTT. The chain couples TRBV28 to TRBJ1-6; a possible D gene is TRBD1 (6 bases). The CDR3 has 14 residues. Looked up from germline, CDR1 is MDHEN and CDR2 is SYDVKM. Between the trimmed V and J ends, which lost 2 bases and 11 bases, there was a span of 13 bases.

In its sample, this clone was seen a few times. This chain connects TRBV19 to TRBJ1-2, with 7 bases matching TRBD1. CDR1 is LNHDA and CDR2 is SQIVND in the germline V gene (reference sequence). The V and J ends lost 5 bases and 2 bases, in that order; junction bases with no gene match: 5. This CDR3 has 14 amino acids. CDR3 amino acids: CASSFTGANYGYTF. CDR3 sequence (DNA): TGTGCCAGTAGTTTCACAGGGGCGAACTATGGCTACACCTTC.

In the case of this clone: In the same sample, other DNA sequences code for this CDR3. This chain joins TRBV19 and TRBJ1-4; D is unclear. From germline, CDR1 is LNHDA and CDR2 SQIVND (reference sequence). Trimming pared 4 bases from V and 0 bases from J, leaving 6 bases between. The CDR3 extends over 14 amino acids. CDR3 sequence: CASSTGATNEKLFF. CDR3 DNA sequence: TGTGCCAGTAGTACCGGGGCAACTAATGAAAAACTGTTTTTT.

This chain links TRBV28 with TRBJ2-7; possibly TRBD2 for D (6 bases). The CDR3 runs 14 residues. Germline-derived CDR1 and CDR2 are MDHEN and SYDVKM. The V end was cut by 3 bases, the J end by 1 base, with 10 bases between. The CDR3 protein is CASSFRTTSYEQYF. The CDR3 nucleotides read TGTGCCAGCAGTTTCCGGACTACTTCCTACGAGCAGTACTTC. The full variable domain, its missing parts supplied by reference TRBV28 and TRBJ2-7, is DVKVTQSSRYLVKRTGEKVFLECVQDMDHENMFWYRQDPGLGLRLIYFSYDVKMKEKGDIPEGYSVSREKKERFSLILESASTNQTSMYLCASSFRTTSYEQYFGPGTRLTVT.

This clone occurred once. The gene calls are TRBV27 and TRBJ1-1; a possible D gene is TRBD1 (5 bases). V dropped 6 bases and J dropped 5 bases, with 16 bases sitting between them. Germline V gives CDR1 MNHEY, CDR2 SMNVEV (reference sequence). CDR3 length: 14 residues. The CDR3 here is CASSPGGGWTEAFF. The CDR3, as DNA: TGTGCCAGCAGCCCGGGTGGGGGTTGGACTGAAGCTTTCTTT.

The chain has TRBV7-2 and TRBJ2-7, with 8 bases identical to TRBD2. The CDR3 covers 14 residues. Trimming took 2 bases from V and 5 from J; bases not matched to a gene: 5. In germline, CDR1 is SGHTA, CDR2 FQGNSA. The CDR3 loop is CASSLRGGPNEQYF. CDR3 bases: TGTGCCAGCAGCTTACGGGGGGGCCCCAACGAGCAGTACTTC.

J is TRBJ1-5 and V is TRBV19; D gene uncertain. The CDR3 has 15 amino acids. Germline V gives CDR1 LNHDA, CDR2 SQIVND (reference sequence). The germline V and J ends were trimmed by 9 bases and 1 base, with 16 bases remaining between them. CDR3: CASKKSGVSNQPQHF. CDR3 sequence (DNA): TGTGCCAGCAAAAAGAGCGGGGTAAGCAATCAGCCCCAGCATTTT.

This clone occurred once. The genes are TRBV10-3 and TRBJ2-1; maybe TRBD2 (5 bases). The CDR3 runs 14 residues. CDR1 is ENHRY and CDR2 is SYGVKD in the germline V gene. V dropped 2 bases and J dropped 9 bases, with 14 bases sitting between them. CDR3 bases: TGTGCCATCAGTGAGCTTGCCGGGATGGGTGAGCAGTTCTTC. This codes for CAISELAGMGEQFF.

V gene TRBV18 combines with J gene TRBJ1-2; 10 positions agree with TRBD1. From germline, CDR1 is KGHSH and CDR2 LQKENI. CDR3 length: 16 residues. V was pared by 3 bases and J by 8 bases, with 12 bases of the junction left unmatched. CDR3 in DNA: TGTGCCAGCTCACCCCCGCTGGGGACAGGGGTCGCGGGCTACACCTTC. This encodes CASSPPLGTGVAGYTF.

The V and J genes are TRBV7-2 and TRBJ1-5, with D maybe TRBD1 (5 bases). The CDR3 sequence is 16 residues long. Germline lookup yields CDR1 SGHTA and CDR2 FQGNSA. V was clipped by 1 base and J by 0 bases, with 10 bases between them. The CDR3 sequence: CASSLGGRPSNQPQHF. For the CDR3, the DNA is TGTGCCAGCAGCTTAGGGGGCAGGCCTAGCAATCAGCCCCAGCATTTT.

The chain recombines TRBV28 with TRBJ2-7; TRBD1 agrees at 8 bases. The junction had 6 bases not matched to a gene; V was cut back by 8 bases and J by 6 bases. The CDR3 contains 12 residues. Looked up from germline, CDR1 is MDHEN and CDR2 is SYDVKM. DNA of the CDR3: TGTGCCAGCGGACAGGGTAATTTCGAGCAGTACTTC. Protein sequence: CASGQGNFEQYF.

The genes are TRBV27 and TRBJ1-4; D gene uncertain. The CDR3 has 15 amino acids. V shed 3 bases and J shed 3 bases, with 11 bases lying between them. CDR1 is MNHEY, CDR2 SMNVEV, per germline (reference sequence). CDR3 loop: CASSLEGRSNEKLFF. As DNA, the CDR3 is TGTGCCAGCAGTTTGGAGGGCAGGTCTAATGAAAAACTGTTTTTT.

This chain connects TRBV10-3 to TRBJ2-4; D is unresolved. The germline V and J ends were trimmed by 6 bases and 7 bases, with 10 bases remaining between them. CDR1 is ENHRY, CDR2 SYGVKD, per germline. CDR3 length equals 12 residues. The CDR3 here is CAISPGPNIQYF. For the CDR3, the DNA is TGTGCCATCAGCCCAGGTCCTAACATTCAGTACTTC.

The V and J genes are TRBV28 and TRBJ1-1; D call uncertain. With 7 bases removed from V and 1 base from J, the gap between germline ends came to 4 bases. The CDR3 consists of 11 residues. Per germline, CDR1 MDHEN and CDR2 SYDVKM. CDR3 nucleotides: TGTGCCAGCACTGAGAACACTGAAGCTTTCTTT. Amino acids: CASTENTEAFF.